Below, one TCR beta chain is given with its context. The clone's antigen remains unknown. No per-base quality is available; no much larger clone lies one base away. Trimming takes 4 bases from V and 2 bases from J, and the germline ends sit 13 bases apart. CDR1 SGHNT and CDR2 YYREEE are derived from the germline V gene (reference sequence). Taken from cysteine to phenylalanine, the CDR3 has 15 residues. CDR3 DNA is the only sequence kept; it has 45 bases, read in frame from the first base. The data belong to a study of beta chain features in type 1 diabetes (dated by TCRdb to 2017 to 2018). As for the study more broadly: Patients and healthy donors did not differ in mean age, gender distribution, total cell number or subset yield. A total of roughly 99 million sorted cells were examined across all samples, and the number of cells per subset was strongly correlated with RNA yield. The study compared the TCRB repertoires of sorted circulating CD4+ T cell subsets in recently diagnosed type 1 diabetes patients with those in matched healthy donors. Regulatory and stem cell-like memory subsets were isolated from only 8 patients and about eight healthy donors, whereas naive and central memory subsets came from all 30 or so donors. Here is what the overall study found, with its caveats: A moderate but significant shortening of TCRB CDR3 length was observed in type 1 diabetes patients in all four CD4+ subsets. HLA sub-analyses involved small numbers of individuals, so any influence of HLA type on TCRB rearrangement remained unresolved. At VDJ recombination sites, type 1 diabetes patients had fewer insertions and more deleted nucleotides, which implies abnormalities in thymic rearrangement. Naive, central memory and regulatory TCRB repertoires appeared more similar among patients than among healthy donors. Because cDNA was sequenced instead of genomic DNA, highly expressing activated cells could be over-represented, though the groups showed no difference in activation or CD3 levels. PCR might favor shorter templates, but patient and control samples were amplified and corrected together, so any skew would affect both groups equally.

Each donor gave one peripheral blood draw, averaging approximately 0.11 L, which was collected into heparinised tubes. A BD FACSAria II and a panel including CD45RO, CCR7, CD25, CD127, CD95 and CD27 were used to sort naive, central memory, regulatory and stem cell-like memory CD4+ T cells. Purity was above 95% for every sorted population. PBMCs were isolated right away by Lymphoprep density gradient centrifugation and were stained directly, without culture. Samples were stained and sorted in pairs, with one healthy donor and one patient per experiment, so that batch effects were minimized. The entire amount of isolated RNA was reverse transcribed using the High Capacity cDNA Reverse Transcription Kit, so the sequenced TCRB transcripts were expressed ones. Stem cell-like memory T cell samples underwent survey-depth immunoSEQ sequencing, averaging about 1 million total reads per sample. Sorted cells were lysed in RLT buffer and RNA was extracted with DNase-treated RNeasy Micro or Mini kits, depending on cell number. To prevent cross-contamination, each cell subset was processed individually, whereas patient and healthy donor samples were processed jointly. The immunoSEQ multiplex PCR was used to amplify TCRB sequences from cDNA, generating 87-bp fragments that spanned the CDR3 region. Amplicons were sequenced on the Illumina HiSeq platform. As for how the authors treated the data: Synthetic template baselines were used to correct PCR bias computationally, reads within Hamming distance 2 were collapsed, and singletons that could not be merged were discarded. By aligning reads against IMGT, V, D and J genes, CDR3 length, and insertions or deletions at six rearrangement sites were assigned. Within each subset, clonotype counts were normalized to sorted cell number, and only after that were true diversity and Gini coefficients computed with the tcR R package. The overlap coefficient, calculated on TCRB nucleotide sequences, was used to quantify repertoire sharing. As stored in TCRdb, this immuneACCESS dataset retains in-frame rearrangements with V and J assigned. A fraction of the clones does not appear; measured against another copy, unresolved V genes explain less than half of the discrepancy, and the remainder lacks a known reason. The V and J calls and clone size were taken over from that table, and D and trimming were inferred from the DNA. For this sample the table gives over 100,000 clones, of which 30% to 50% were detected only once. The top ten clones comprise 0.06% to 0.075% of the sample.

The chain couples TRBV5-4 to TRBJ2-1; no D segment can be confidently identified. The origin of this receptor is a woman under 30 in good health. Sequencing was done on a sample of stem cell memory CD4+ T cells from blood. The sample's cell subset or site, from its label and the paper: stem cell-like memory CD4+ T cells. CDR3 loop: CASSDRLEAYNEQFF. The DNA sequence is given as TGTGCCAGCAGCGACCGCCTTGAGGCCTACAATGAGCAGTTCTTC.